Presented here are 29 T cell receptor beta chains from one specimen sequenced in a study of blood T cell repertoires in COVID-19. Clones were sequenced by immunoSEQ multiplex PCR, and TCRdb holds only the in-frame ones, with some missing. This sample has some 110,000 clones, with approximately 89% found just once. The sample consisted of peripheral blood. All receptors derive from a woman of 80 years or more with COVID-19, enrolled during active disease.

The genes are TRBV9 and TRBJ2-5; weak D call: TRBD1 (5 bases). The V and J ends lost 5 bases and 5 bases respectively, with 19 bases between them. This CDR3 comprises 15 residues. Germline V gene lookup returns CDR1 SGDLS and CDR2 YYNGEE. CDR3: CASSPGIERRETQYF. CDR3 bases: TGTGCCAGCAGTCCAGGGATAGAGCGTCGGGAGACCCAGTACTTC. Supplemented by reference TRBV9 and TRBJ2-5, the full variable domain reads DSGVTQTPKHLITATGQRVTLRCSPRSGDLSVYWYQQSLDQGLQFLIQYYNGEERAKGNILERFSAQQFPDLHSELNLSSLELGDSALYFCASSPGIERRETQYFGPGTRLLVL.

The count of this clone is one. The gene calls are TRBV7-9 and TRBJ2-7, with D perhaps TRBD2 (5 bases). V was pared by 10 bases and J by 0 bases, with 16 bases between. The CDR3 is 14 amino acids. CDR1 SEHNR and CDR2 FQNEAQ come from the germline V gene (reference sequence). The CDR3 region has the DNA TGTGCCACTGAACCTGAGGGTAGCTCCTACGAGCAGTACTTC. Protein sequence: CATEPEGSSYEQYF.

The chain joins TRBV6-6 to TRBJ1-1; 8 bases line up with TRBD1. The V segment lost 2 bases and the J segment 2 bases; nucleotides outside the gene matches: 4. The CDR3 has 15 amino acids. The V gene's germline CDR1 is MNHNY and CDR2 SVGAGI (reference sequence). CDR3 nucleotide sequence: TGTGCCAGCAGTTACCCCGGACAGGGCAACACTGAAGCTTTCTTT. It yields the protein CASSYPGQGNTEAFF.

The chain carries TRBV19 and TRBJ2-4; TRBD2 might be the D (5 bases). Between the trimmed V and J ends, which lost 1 base and 0 bases, there was a span of 7 bases. CDR1 and CDR2 (germline): LNHDA, SQIVND (reference sequence). The CDR3 sequence is 15 residues long. The CDR3 coding sequence is TGTGCCAGTAGTATAGCGGGATTAGCCAAAAACATTCAGTACTTC. Encoded protein: CASSIAGLAKNIQYF.

The rearrangement uses TRBV28 and TRBJ1-2, with 10 nucleotides matching TRBD1. Losses at the gene ends were 2 bases for V and 7 bases for J; bases not matched to a gene: 7. The V gene's germline CDR1 is MDHEN and CDR2 SYDVKM. This CDR3 contains 15 residues. CDR3 loop: CASSLIAGTGVGYTF. CDR3 nucleotide sequence: TGTGCCAGCAGTTTAATTGCCGGGACAGGGGTTGGCTACACCTTC.

This clone was seen only once. This chain joins TRBV5-1 and TRBJ2-3, with 7 bases lining up with TRBD2. J gave up 6 bases and V 5 bases, and 6 bases lay outside the gene matches. CDR3 length: 13 amino acids. The V gene's germline CDR1 is SGHRS and CDR2 YFSETQ. The CDR3 sequence: CASSHGEGDTQYF. The CDR3, as DNA: TGCGCCAGCAGTCATGGGGAGGGGGATACGCAGTATTTT.

This clone was observed a single time. The chain employs TRBV3-1 (or the pseudogene TRBV3-2) and TRBJ2-3; D uncertain. The CDR3 sequence is 12 residues long. The V and J ends lost 3 bases and 3 bases respectively, with 4 bases between them. Germline-derived CDR1 and CDR2 are LGHDT and YNNKEL (reference sequence). CDR3 region: CASSHRTDTQYF. The CDR3 DNA sequence: TGTGCCAGCAGCCACCGGACAGATACGCAGTATTTT.

The chain joins TRBV2 to TRBJ2-1; 7 positions match TRBD1. With V trimmed by 5 bases and J by 10 bases, 5 bases remained unmatched. Germline V gene data show CDR1 as SNHLY and CDR2 as FYNNEI. The CDR3 has 12 residues. CDR3 loop: CASSRDSEEQFF. The CDR3 region has the DNA TGTGCCAGCAGTCGGGACAGCGAAGAGCAGTTCTTC.

V usage is TRBV13 and J usage is TRBJ1-4; D gene unclear. Trimming shortened V by 1 base and J by 3 bases, and 6 bases separated the two germline ends. Germline CDR1 is PRHDT and CDR2 is FYEKMQ (reference sequence). The CDR3 contains 14 residues. CDR3 sequence (DNA): TGTGCCAGCAGCTTAGTGGTAGCTAATGAAAAACTGTTTTTT. Translation: CASSLVVANEKLFF.

This clone came up once. This rearrangement joins TRBV11-1 to TRBJ2-7, with D uncertain. V lost 5 bases, J lost 2 bases, and 13 bases lay in between. Germline V gene lookup returns CDR1 SGHAT and CDR2 FQDESV (reference sequence). The CDR3 loop spans 14 amino acids. CDR3 coding DNA: TGTGCCAGCAGCCTTGACGAGGCCACCTACGAGCAGTACTTC. This translates into CASSLDEATYEQYF.

Worth noting for this clone: A junction boundary mismatches the germline segment, possibly from a read error. The chain couples TRBV6-5 to TRBJ1-1; a weak D match, TRBD1 (5 bases). Per the germline V gene, CDR1 is MNHEY and CDR2 is SVGAGI. The length of the CDR3 is 14 residues. The CDR3 protein is CASRGGPSGYGLRF. For the CDR3, the DNA is TGTGCCAGCAGGGGGGGACCTTCCGGATACGGTCTGAGGTTT.

J is TRBJ2-1 and V is TRBV7-9, with 8 nucleotides matching TRBD2. Germline CDR1 and CDR2: SEHNR and FQNEAQ (reference sequence). There are 15 residues in the CDR3. Trimming at V came to 1 base and at J to 3 bases, leaving 2 bases not matched to a gene. The CDR3 loop is CASSLELAVYNEQFF. CDR3 sequence (DNA): TGTGCCAGCAGCTTAGAACTAGCGGTCTACAATGAGCAGTTCTTC. Variable domain in full (rest from reference TRBV7-9 and TRBJ2-1): DTGVSQNPRHKITKRGQNVTFRCDPISEHNRLYWYRQTLGQGPEFLTYFQNEAQLEKSRLLSDRFSAERPKGSFSTLEIQRTEQGDSAMYLCASSLELAVYNEQFFGPGTRLTVL.

The chain combines TRBV20-1 with TRBJ1-6, with D possibly TRBD1 on 5 matching bases. Germline V CDR1 and CDR2: DFQATT, SNEGSKA (reference sequence). This CDR3 region has 13 residues. Trimming took off 3 bases at V and 7 bases at J, with 10 bases between the two ends. The CDR3: CSASATVNSPLHF. The CDR3, as DNA: TGCAGTGCTAGTGCGACAGTCAATTCACCCCTCCACTTT.

This clone showed up just once. The chain combines TRBV18 with TRBJ2-3; D gene unclear. The germline V gene has CDR1 KGHSH and CDR2 LQKENI. CDR3 length equals 14 residues. V lost 3 bases and J 5 bases, leaving 12 bases between the germline ends. CDR3 bases: TGTGCCAGCTCACCCCGGTTGGCGGAAGATACGCAGTATTTT. Amino acids: CASSPRLAEDTQYF.

This rearrangement joins TRBV5-6 to TRBJ2-2; 7 positions match TRBD1. CDR3 length equals 14 residues. The germline gives CDR1 SGHDT, CDR2 YYEEEE. The V gene end was trimmed by 0 bases and the J gene end by 6 bases; junction bases not matched to a gene: 2. The CDR3 DNA reads TGTGCCAGCAGCTTGGTAGGGACAGCCGGGGAGCTGTTTTTT. Its protein is CASSLVGTAGELFF.

This chain joins TRBV7-8 and TRBJ1-5, with a possible D match to TRBD1 (5 bases). Trimming took 7 bases from V and 7 from J, leaving 14 bases between them. Germline lookup yields CDR1 SGHVS and CDR2 FQNEAQ. The CDR3 sequence is 13 residues long. CDR3 amino acids: CASTLGQGQPQHF. In DNA, the CDR3 is TGTGCCAGCACCTTGGGGCAGGGCCAGCCCCAGCATTTT.

This chain joins TRBV28 and TRBJ1-4; maybe TRBD1 (5 bases). Germline lookup yields CDR1 MDHEN and CDR2 SYDVKM. V was trimmed by 6 bases and J by 14 bases, leaving 13 bases between them. CDR3 length equals 11 residues. This CDR3 is CASRTAGVLFF. DNA for the CDR3: TGTGCCAGCAGGACAGCGGGAGTGCTGTTTTTT.

This clone was recorded once. The chain joins TRBV27 to TRBJ1-6, with D possibly being TRBD1 (5 bases). Per the germline V gene, CDR1 is MNHEY and CDR2 is SMNVEV (reference sequence). There are 16 residues in the CDR3. The ends were cut back, 2 bases at V and 8 bases at J, with 16 bases in the middle. CDR3 sequence reads: CASSLTARGSHSPLHF. The DNA for the CDR3 is TGTGCCAGCAGTTTAACAGCCCGGGGGAGCCATTCACCCCTCCACTTT.

The chain couples TRBV7-2 to TRBJ2-1; TRBD1 matches 9 bases. The V and J ends lost 6 bases and 7 bases, in that order; junction bases with no gene match: 7. This CDR3 spans 14 amino acids. Germline V gene data show CDR1 as SGHTA and CDR2 as FQGNSA. The CDR3 DNA sequence: TGTGCCAGCAGTCACGGGACAGGGTCAAATGAGCAGTTCTTC. Translation gives CASSHGTGSNEQFF.

CDR3 sequence reads: CASSQEGAYTYEQYF. CDR3 nucleotide sequence: TGTGCCAGCAGCCAAGAAGGGGCATATACCTACGAGCAGTACTTC. This chain links TRBV4-2 with TRBJ2-7, with a tentative D call TRBD1 (5 bases). V was pared by 0 bases and J by 2 bases, with 11 bases between. The CDR3 extends over 15 amino acids. Germline V gene sequence: CDR1 LGHNA, CDR2 YNFKEQ.

This chain links TRBV3-1 (or the pseudogene TRBV3-2) with TRBJ1-2; tentatively, D is TRBD1 (5 bases). With 4 bases removed from V and 4 bases from J, the gap between germline ends came to 13 bases. Germline values: CDR1 LGHDT, CDR2 YNNKEL (reference sequence). There are 14 residues in the CDR3. The CDR3, as DNA: TGTGCCAGCAGCCCGGGTGGGGGGTCCTATGGCTACACCTTC. Translated: CASSPGGGSYGYTF.

The V and J genes are TRBV7-3 and TRBJ2-6; D ambiguous. The germline CDR1 and CDR2 sequences are SGHTA and FQGTGA. The CDR3 runs to 14 residues. Trimming left V 7 bases short and J 0 bases short, with 7 bases between. The DNA for the CDR3 is TGTGCCAGCATGGAGACCTCTGGGGCCAACGTCCTGACTTTC. Translating it yields CASMETSGANVLTF.

This clone was picked up a small number of times. The chain is built from TRBV4-3 and TRBJ2-6; D is unclear. Germline lookup yields CDR1 LGHNA and CDR2 YSLEER. The CDR3 runs 16 residues. Trimming stripped 0 bases from V and 0 bases from J, with 6 bases between. The CDR3 loop is CASSQDLGSGANVLTF. The CDR3 coding sequence is TGCGCCAGCAGCCAAGATCTAGGCTCTGGGGCCAACGTCCTGACTTTC.

The rearrangement uses TRBV3-1 (or the pseudogene TRBV3-2) and TRBJ2-7; 9 nucleotides line up with TRBD2. Germline trimming cut 4 bases from V and 2 bases from J; bases unmatched to any gene: 9. From germline, CDR1 is LGHDT and CDR2 YNNKEL (reference sequence). The CDR3 is 16 amino acids. The CDR3 loop reads CASSPTRLAEAYEQYF. DNA for the CDR3: TGTGCCAGCAGCCCGACCCGACTAGCGGAAGCCTACGAGCAGTACTTC.

This rearrangement joins TRBV7-9 to TRBJ1-2; D is unclear. The germline V gene encodes CDR1 SEHNR and CDR2 FQNEAQ (reference sequence). Trimming took 1 base from V and 2 from J, leaving 20 bases between them. The CDR3 contains 18 residues. For the CDR3, the DNA is TGTGCCAGCAGCTTAGACCGACGCACAAACAGTGGGAACTATGGCTACACCTTC. Encoded protein: CASSLDRRTNSGNYGYTF.

The chain recombines TRBV23-1 with TRBJ2-7, with a weak D call TRBD1 (5 bases). TRBV23-1 carries the ORF label, with uncertain function. The CDR3 has 15 amino acids. The ends were cut back, 2 bases at V and 2 bases at J, with 13 bases in the middle. CDR3 DNA sequence: TGCGCCAGCAGTCAAGTGGTAGGGGCGACCTACGAGCAGTACTTC. Protein sequence: CASSQVVGATYEQYF.

This rearrangement joins TRBV27 to TRBJ2-2; 8 bases line up with TRBD1. This CDR3 comprises 14 residues. Germline V gene sequence: CDR1 MNHEY, CDR2 SMNVEV (reference sequence). Trimming took 6 bases from V and 2 from J; bases not matched to a gene: 2. The CDR3 protein is CASRGTGNTGELFF. CDR3 sequence (DNA): TGTGCCAGCAGAGGGACAGGAAACACCGGGGAGCTGTTTTTT.

The V and J genes are TRBV19 and TRBJ1-2; TRBD1 is a possible D gene (5 bases). There are 13 residues in the CDR3. Trimming removed 5 bases from V and 7 bases from J, with 14 bases in between. Germline V gene sequence: CDR1 LNHDA, CDR2 SQIVND (reference sequence). The CDR3 region has the DNA TGTGCCAGTAGTTCTAGGGGAGGCGGTGGCTACACCTTC. This encodes CASSSRGGGGYTF. Using reference TRBV19 and TRBJ1-2 for the parts outside the CDR3, the full variable domain is DGGITQSPKYLFRKEGQNVTLSCEQNLNHDAMYWYRQDPGQGLRLIYYSQIVNDFQKGDIAEGYSVSREKKESFPLTVTSAQKNPTAFYLCASSSRGGGGYTFGSGTRLTVV.

The V and J genes are TRBV9 and TRBJ2-3; TRBD2 matches 12 bases. The CDR3 runs to 14 residues. Germline V CDR1 and CDR2: SGDLS, YYNGEE. V was clipped by 4 bases and J by 8 bases; unmatched bases: 5. CDR3 DNA: TGTGCCAGCAGCCCCGGGACTAGCGGGCTTACGCAGTATTTT. This encodes CASSPGTSGLTQYF.